This T cell receptor beta chain was found in a study of memory CD4+ T cells and cytomegalovirus serostatus. Study summary: Donors were healthy Belgian adults, about ten CMV seropositive and 20 to 25 seronegative. General study results and limits: CD4+ memory repertoires contained 67 of 164 reported CMV TCRbeta sequences.

The CDR3 contains 14 residues. CDR1 and CDR2 (germline): SGHDT, YYEEEE. V was cut by 4 bases and J by 4 bases, with 14 bases left in between. Generated by immunoSEQ multiplex PCR, the TCRdb table keeps only in-frame clones and is missing some. The data contain tens of thousands of clones, approximately 77% of them singletons. Single viable CD3+CD4+CD8-CD45RO+ cells were sorted as the memory CD4+ T cells. A remark on this clone: Its specificity is not known.

The clonotype comes from an adult in good health and CMV-seronegative. Some clones in this sample may be carry-over from other donors' samples. The J gene is TRBJ1-2, the V gene TRBV5-6; D is uncertain. Sequencing was carried out using memory CD4+ T cells from blood. CDR3 sequence (DNA): TGTGCCAGCAGCGACACCCGTTATCCCTATGGCTACACCTTC. The encoded protein is CASSDTRYPYGYTF.